Listed here are 10 T cell receptor beta chains from one sample, sequenced in a study of CD8 T cells in ankylosing spondylitis. TCRdb redid the calling of the 5' RACE reads with MiXCR, one entry per CDR3 protein. In the table there are about 240,000 distinct CDR3 sequences, roughly 8.6% of which are singletons. The sample taken for sequencing was blood, either unsorted or a sorted T cell fraction (not recorded which). The receptors originated from a male donor with ankylosing spondylitis or in good health (not recorded which).

This clonotype was picked up many times. The chain links TRBV14 to TRBJ1-2, with 8 bases aligning to TRBD1. Germline trimming cut 0 bases from V and 2 bases from J; bases unmatched to any gene: 5. The CDR3 is 16 amino acids. In germline, CDR1 is SGHDN, CDR2 FVKESK. Written as DNA, the CDR3 is TGTGCCAGCAGCCAAGATAGTAGACAGGGGAACTATGGCTACACCTTC. Translating it yields CASSQDSRQGNYGYTF.

This clonotype was counted at least ten times. The genes are TRBV19 and TRBJ1-5; 9 bases align to TRBD1. The CDR3 covers 14 residues. With 7 bases clipped from V and 5 bases from J, the junction kept 6 bases outside the gene matches. Germline-derived CDR1 and CDR2 are LNHDA and SQIVND (reference sequence). Here the CDR3 DNA reads TGTGCCAGTACCATACAGGGGGCATATCAGCCCCAGCATTTT. It encodes CASTIQGAYQPQHF. The variable domain in full, with the rest retrieved from reference TRBV19 and TRBJ1-5, is DGGITQSPKYLFRKEGQNVTLSCEQNLNHDAMYWYRQDPGQGLRLIYYSQIVNDFQKGDIAEGYSVSREKKESFPLTVTSAQKNPTAFYLCASTIQGAYQPQHFGDGTRLSIL.

The table lists this clonotype with a few counts. The junction and the germline gene differ at one end; a read error may be behind it. The chain has TRBV20-1 and TRBJ1-3, with 7 bases identical to TRBD1. CDR3 length: 17 residues. CDR1 DFQATT and CDR2 SNEGSKA come from the germline V gene (reference sequence). The CDR3 DNA sequence: TGCTGTGCTAGAGATAGACAGGGCCTTACCGAGGGAAACACCATATATTTT. Translating it yields CCARDRQGLTEGNTIYF.

The chain links TRBV12-3 or TRBV12-4 to TRBJ2-1; no clear D. This CDR3 contains 11 residues. V was shortened by 2 bases and J by 8 bases, with 4 bases between the two germline ends. The CDR3 DNA is TGTGCCAGCAGTTTAAGGGATGAGCAGTTCTTC. It translates to CASSLRDEQFF.

This sequence joins TRBV25-1 and TRBJ2-5, with TRBD2 identical over 10 bases. Germline CDR1 MGHDK, CDR2 SYGVNS. The CDR3 is made up of 16 amino acids. Trimming cost V 4 bases and J 2 bases; bases outside gene matches: 7. This CDR3 is CASSATGLALQETQYF. For the CDR3, the DNA is TGTGCCAGCAGTGCTACGGGACTAGCGCTTCAAGAGACCCAGTACTTC.

This clonotype was seen ten or more times. The chain employs TRBV20-1 and TRBJ1-2, with TRBD1 as a possible D gene (5 bases). Trimming took off 6 bases at V and 7 bases at J, with 9 bases between the two ends. CDR1 DFQATT and CDR2 SNEGSKA come from the germline V gene (reference sequence). This CDR3 has 10 residues. This CDR3 reads CSARGVGYTF. CDR3 in DNA: TGCAGTGCCCGGGGGGTTGGCTACACCTTC.

This clonotype was counted ten times or more. The chain is built from TRBV6-4 and TRBJ2-5; the D gene is possibly TRBD1 (6 bases). Germline V lookup: CDR1 MRHNA, CDR2 SNTAGT. Trimming took off 7 bases at V and 4 bases at J, with 19 bases between the two ends. This CDR3 spans 15 amino acids. The CDR3 loop is CASIPRTEPTETQYF. In DNA form, the CDR3 reads TGTGCCAGCATTCCTCGGACAGAGCCAACAGAGACCCAGTACTTC.

This clonotype appeared many times. V and J are TRBV5-1 and TRBJ2-5, with D maybe TRBD1 (6 bases). The V gene lost 4 bases and the J gene lost 1 base, with 14 bases spanning the gap. The CDR3 is made up of 15 amino acids. Germline lookup yields CDR1 SGHRS and CDR2 YFSETQ. The CDR3 region has the DNA TGCGCCAGCAGCCCTCAGGACAGCCGCCAAGAGACCCAGTACTTC. This encodes CASSPQDSRQETQYF.

This clonotype was seen many times. The chain recombines TRBV12-3 or TRBV12-4 with TRBJ1-1; 8 nucleotides line up with TRBD1. The CDR3 contains 17 residues. V gave up 8 bases and J gave up 0 bases; unmatched junction bases: 14. In DNA, the CDR3 is TGTGCCAGCCGCCTCGGGGACAGGAGACTCATGAACACTGAAGCTTTCTTT. Its translation is CASRLGDRRLMNTEAFF.

This clonotype was observed a handful of times. The chain couples TRBV7-3 to TRBJ2-2, with D unresolved. Germline V gene sequence: CDR1 SGHTA, CDR2 FQGTGA. CDR3 length equals 17 residues. V was shortened by 5 bases and J by 5 bases, with 21 bases between the two germline ends. The CDR3 reads CASSPLGRGKITGELFF. As DNA, the CDR3 is TGTGCCAGCAGCCCCCTTGGGCGTGGGAAAATAACCGGGGAGCTGTTTTTT.